A selection of T cell receptor beta chains follows, all from one sample in a study of T-cell reconstitution after alpha-beta-depleted transplantation in children. One entry per CDR3 protein results from TCRdb running MiXCR on the PCR reads. Of roughly 240,000 distinct CDR3 sequences in the sample, 7.5% to 9.5% were seen once. The input for sequencing was PBMCs, mostly from graft donor cells, taken 180 days after TCRalphabeta/CD19-depleted stem cell transplant. The receptor set was obtained from a male patient between 10 and 17 years old who had a stem cell transplant for acute lymphoblastic leukemia, so the T cells may come from the graft donor. Each CDR3 is given with its conserved first and last residue. D genes are given only for firm matches. Clone sizes are given selectively: once, few, many, or a class where the clone is expanded.

TRBV5-1	TRBD1	TRBJ2-5	many	CASKPAGGRSQETQYF
TRBV7-3	TRBD2	TRBJ2-1	many	CASSLTLAGGSSEQFF
TRBV25-1	.	TRBJ1-4	many	CASSEYRGGTNEKLFF
TRBV7-9	.	TRBJ1-4	.	CASTPDGKLFF
TRBV5-6	.	TRBJ1-3	many	CASSLDSLLSGNTIYF
TRBV7-2	.	TRBJ2-5	many	CASSLGMQETQYF
TRBV6-2/TRBV6-3	.	TRBJ2-3	many	CASRNTDTQYF
TRBV6-1	.	TRBJ2-2	many	CASSSYFGELFF
TRBV21-1	.	TRBJ1-6	many	CATQTGQMVRSYNSPLHF
TRBV12-5	.	TRBJ1-1	.	CASCLRGSNSWNTEAFF
TRBV7-2	TRBD2	TRBJ2-1	many	CASSFPGLAGTEQFF
TRBV25-1	.	TRBJ2-3	many	CASSKPGRSRITDTQYF
TRBV7-9	.	TRBJ2-3	many	CALGGTDTQYF
TRBV19	TRBD2	TRBJ2-3	many	CASTPGGITDTQYF
TRBV24-1	.	TRBJ2-5	many	CATSDRFEETQYF
TRBV29-1	TRBD1	TRBJ2-3	many	CSVGQGSDTQYF
TRBV18	.	TRBJ1-3	.	CASSPPASPLGNTIYF
TRBV6-5	TRBD1	TRBJ1-2	.	CASSYLGGVYGYTF
TRBV28	.	TRBJ1-2	many	CASSYFPVSLSF
TRBV4-1	TRBD2	TRBJ2-7	many	CASSQDQLATIAYEQYF
TRBV12-3/TRBV12-4	.	TRBJ2-3	many	CASSPPGTSTDTQYF
TRBV9	TRBD1	TRBJ2-1	many	CASSSSARTGYNEQFF
TRBV24-1	TRBD2	TRBJ2-1	many	CATSDSTGLAAYNEQFF
TRBV12-3/TRBV12-4	.	TRBJ1-2	many	CASSLAPRGVGYTF